The 32 T cell receptor beta chains below all came from one sample that was sequenced in a study of graft-versus-host responses after intestinal transplantation. No antigen has been assigned to these receptors. Measured with immunoSEQ multiplex PCR; TCRdb has only the in-frame clones, and not every one. The data contain about 86,000 clones, under 85% of them singletons. Specimen: unstimulated CD8+ T cells sorted from spleen or lymph node cells, collected before intestinal transplant. The receptors originated from a human donor who received an intestinal transplant.

The chain combines TRBV5-1 with TRBJ2-7; the D call may be TRBD1 or TRBD2 (7 bases each). Trimming took 8 bases from V and 2 from J, leaving 17 bases between them. The germline V gene encodes CDR1 SGHRS and CDR2 YFSETQ. The CDR3 contains 14 residues. This chain's CDR3 is CARGEGQTTYEQYF. Written as DNA, the CDR3 is TGCGCCAGAGGGGAGGGACAGACGACCTACGAGCAGTACTTC.

V usage is TRBV5-6 and J usage is TRBJ1-2, with a tentative D call TRBD1 (5 bases). The germline CDR1 and CDR2 sequences are SGHDT and YYEEEE. The germline V and J ends were trimmed by 6 bases and 7 bases, with 16 bases remaining between them. The CDR3 is 13 residues long. The CDR3, as DNA: TGTGCCAGCAAGTCGACCGGGGGGATTGGCTACACCTTC. This translates into CASKSTGGIGYTF.

This chain uses TRBV5-1 with TRBJ2-1, with D possibly matching TRBD2 (6 bases). The germline V and J ends were trimmed by 4 bases and 9 bases, with 20 bases remaining between them. The CDR3 consists of 15 residues. Germline V gene lookup returns CDR1 SGHRS and CDR2 YFSETQ. The CDR3 region has the DNA TGCGCCAGCAGCGATTCCGGAAGACTAGGAGGTGAGCAGTTCTTC. It specifies CASSDSGRLGGEQFF. Filled out from reference TRBV5-1 and TRBJ2-1, the complete variable domain reads KAGVTQTPRYLIKTRGQQVTLSCSPISGHRSVSWYQQTPGQGLQFLFEYFSETQRNKGNFPGRFSGRQFSNSRSEMNVSTLELGDSALYLCASSDSGRLGGEQFFGPGTRLTVL.

There are a few counts of this clone. This chain joins TRBV9 and TRBJ2-1, with a tentative D call TRBD2 (7 bases). V lost 0 bases and J lost 9, with 13 bases in between. The CDR3 totals 14 residues. Germline V gives CDR1 SGDLS, CDR2 YYNGEE. The DNA of the CDR3 is TGTGCCAGCAGCGTAGGTGGGGGGGCGAGTGAGCAGTTCTTC. This encodes CASSVGGGASEQFF.

J is TRBJ2-1 and V is TRBV5-1; 10 bases match TRBD1. Germline V gives CDR1 SGHRS, CDR2 YFSETQ. Germline trimming cut 4 bases from V and 8 bases from J; bases unmatched to any gene: 9. The CDR3 spans 15 residues. In nucleotides, the CDR3 is TGCGCCAGCAGCCTAGGACAGGGGGATGCCGATGAGCAGTTCTTC. Its translation: CASSLGQGDADEQFF.

The chain combines TRBV9 with TRBJ2-2; D remains ambiguous. The CDR3 has 15 amino acids. V lost 2 bases to trimming and J lost 0 bases, with 8 bases between them. CDR1 is SGDLS, CDR2 YYNGEE, per germline. The CDR3 DNA follows: TGTGCCAGCAGCGTCCTTATAACGAACACCGGGGAGCTGTTTTTT. It codes for CASSVLITNTGELFF.

This clone has just one count. The rearrangement links TRBV7-3 to TRBJ2-5; 7 positions agree with TRBD1. Trimming took 1 base from V and 3 from J; bases not matched to a gene: 2. The V gene's germline CDR1 is SGHTA and CDR2 FQGTGA. The CDR3 runs 14 residues. The CDR3: CASSLNQGEETQYF. The CDR3 DNA is TGTGCCAGCAGCTTAAATCAGGGGGAAGAGACCCAGTACTTC.

The chain uses TRBV10-2 and TRBJ2-3, with unresolved D. This CDR3 spans 11 amino acids. V lost 6 bases and J lost 3, with 4 bases in between. Per germline, CDR1 WSHSY and CDR2 SAAADI. The CDR3 region has the DNA TGCGCCAGCAGAGCGACAGATACGCAGTATTTT. Translating gives CASRATDTQYF.

This clone was seen a handful of times. Here the CDR3 reads CASASSGIGSGELFF. DNA of the CDR3: TGTGCCAGCGCGTCTAGCGGGATCGGATCCGGGGAGCTGTTTTTT. V gene TRBV18 combines with J gene TRBJ2-2, with 9 bases aligning to TRBD2. Germline loops: CDR1 KGHSH, CDR2 LQKENI. The V and J ends lost 8 bases and 6 bases, in that order; junction bases with no gene match: 10. This CDR3 spans 15 amino acids. Together with reference TRBV18 and TRBJ2-2, the CDR3 gives the full variable domain: NAGVMQNPRHLVRRRGQEARLRCSPMKGHSHVYWYRQLPEEGLKFMVYLQKENIIDESGMPKERFSAEFPKEGPSILRIQQVVRGDSAAYFCASASSGIGSGELFFGEGSRLTVL.

The chain links TRBV7-2 to TRBJ2-5; tentatively, D is TRBD1 or TRBD2 (5 bases each). This CDR3 comprises 15 residues. Trimming removed 5 bases at V and 5 bases at J, with 18 bases between. Germline values: CDR1 SGHTA, CDR2 FQGNSA. The CDR3 protein is CASSTRDVPLETQYF. The CDR3 DNA reads as TGTGCCAGCAGCACTCGGGACGTCCCACTGGAGACCCAGTACTTC. The full variable domain, with the rest looked up from reference TRBV7-2 and TRBJ2-5, is GAGVSQSPSNKVTEKGKDVELRCDPISGHTALYWYRQSLGQGLEFLIYFQGNSAPDKSGLPSDRFSAERTGGSVSTLTIQRTQQEDSAVYLCASSTRDVPLETQYFGPGTRLLVL.

This clone has only one observation. The rearrangement uses TRBV5-4 and TRBJ2-1; 12 bases align to TRBD2. The CDR3 has 15 amino acids. V lost 0 bases, J lost 9 bases, and 4 bases stayed unmatched. Per germline, CDR1 SGHNT and CDR2 YYREEE (reference sequence). The CDR3 coding sequence is TGTGCCAGCAGCTTGGAGGGACTAGCGGGCGGTGAGCAGTTCTTC. As protein: CASSLEGLAGGEQFF.

The chain employs TRBV6-5 and TRBJ2-1; D is undetermined. Germline-derived CDR1 and CDR2 are MNHEY and SVGAGI. With 5 bases removed from V and 5 bases from J, the gap between germline ends came to 10 bases. The CDR3 has 13 residues. CDR3 sequence: CASSEQTHNEQFF. The CDR3 nucleotides are TGTGCCAGCAGTGAGCAGACTCACAATGAGCAGTTCTTC.

The chain recombines TRBV6-4 with TRBJ1-1; tentatively, D is TRBD1 (6 bases). The germline CDR1 and CDR2 sequences are MRHNA and SNTAGT. This CDR3 comprises 12 residues. V was clipped by 2 bases and J by 8 bases, with 9 bases between them. For the CDR3, the DNA is TGTGCCAGCAGTGACGGAGGACAGGAAGCTTTCTTT. This translates into CASSDGGQEAFF.

The chain joins TRBV11-3 to TRBJ1-3, with a tentative D call TRBD1 (5 bases). There are 13 residues in the CDR3. Per germline, CDR1 SGHNT and CDR2 YENEEA. The ends were cut back, 4 bases at V and 3 bases at J, with 7 bases in the middle. The CDR3 DNA sequence: TGTGCCAGCAGCTCCAGGGATGGAAACACCATATATTTT. Translating it yields CASSSRDGNTIYF.

The chain's CDR3 is CASSLRGAGTGELFF. CDR3 DNA: TGTGCCAGCAGCTTGAGGGGGGCGGGCACCGGGGAGCTGTTTTTT. This sequence joins TRBV11-3 and TRBJ2-2; TRBD1 or TRBD2 may be the D gene (6 bases each). CDR1 is SGHNT and CDR2 is YENEEA in the germline V gene. Trimming took 3 bases from V and 4 from J, leaving 12 bases between them. This CDR3 is built from 15 residues.

The rearrangement links TRBV21-1 to TRBJ1-5. TRBV21-1 is shown as a pseudogene. The CDR3 has 14 residues. The CDR3 sequence: CASGGCRDWEPQHF. CDR3 DNA sequence: TGTGCCAGCGGGGGTTGCAGGGATTGGGAGCCCCAGCATTTT.

The V gene is TRBV7-9, the J gene TRBJ2-3; tentative D call: TRBD2 (5 bases). The CDR3 has 15 amino acids. V dropped 4 bases and J dropped 3 bases, with 14 bases sitting between them. CDR1 is SEHNR, CDR2 FQNEAQ, per germline (reference sequence). The CDR3 DNA sequence: TGTGCCAGCAGCTCCATAACTAGTAAAACAGATACGCAGTATTTT. This encodes CASSSITSKTDTQYF. Based on the CDR3 plus reference TRBV7-9 and TRBJ2-3, the full variable domain is DTGVSQNPRHKITKRGQNVTFRCDPISEHNRLYWYRQTLGQGPEFLTYFQNEAQLEKSRLLSDRFSAERPKGSFSTLEIQRTEQGDSAMYLCASSSITSKTDTQYFGPGTRLTVL.

The chain has TRBV4-1 and TRBJ2-7; 11 nucleotides match TRBD2. V gave up 1 base and J gave up 6 bases; unmatched junction bases: 14. The germline gives CDR1 MGHRA, CDR2 YSYEKL. This CDR3 comprises 18 residues. This CDR3 is CASSQVFALAGDSGEQYF. The CDR3 DNA reads as TGCGCCAGCAGCCAAGTCTTTGCACTAGCGGGAGATTCGGGCGAGCAGTACTTC.

This chain joins TRBV27 and TRBJ2-3; D unclear. Deletions cut 2 bases from V and 0 bases from J, with 9 bases between. CDR1 is MNHEY, CDR2 SMNVEV, per germline (reference sequence). The CDR3 contains 15 residues. For the CDR3, the DNA is TGTGCCAGCAGTTTAGTGGGTGCTAGCACAGATACGCAGTATTTT. Amino acids: CASSLVGASTDTQYF.

This rearrangement joins TRBV6-5 to TRBJ2-7; D is uncertain. V lost 5 bases and J lost 3, with 14 bases in between. Germline CDR1 reads MNHEY; CDR2 reads SVGAGI. The CDR3 sequence is 14 residues long. In nucleotides, the CDR3 is TGTGCCAGCAGTGAACAAGGAACAGTCTACGAGCAGTACTTC. Its translation: CASSEQGTVYEQYF.

This chain joins TRBV7-6 and TRBJ2-2; TRBD1 might be the D (6 bases). The germline V and J ends were trimmed by 5 bases and 6 bases, with 10 bases remaining between them. The CDR3 totals 13 residues. Germline V gene lookup returns CDR1 SGHVS and CDR2 FNYEAQ. The CDR3 loop reads CASSPPGAGELFF. DNA for the CDR3: TGTGCCAGCAGCCCCCCAGGGGCCGGGGAGCTGTTTTTT. Supplemented by reference TRBV7-6 and TRBJ2-2, the full variable domain reads GAGVSQSPRYKVTKRGQDVALRCDPISGHVSLYWYRQALGQGPEFLTYFNYEAQQDKSGLPNDRFSAERPEGSISTLTIQRTEQRDSAMYRCASSPPGAGELFFGEGSRLTVL.

This clone has only a few counts. The rearrangement joins TRBV28 to TRBJ1-1; no firm D call. The V end was cut by 7 bases, the J end by 4 bases, with 13 bases between. The CDR3 runs to 13 residues. Germline assignment: CDR1 MDHEN and CDR2 SYDVKM. This CDR3 is CASTPTGSTEAFF. In DNA form, the CDR3 reads TGTGCCAGCACCCCGACGGGGTCCACTGAAGCTTTCTTT. The entire variable domain, with the rest obtained from reference TRBV28 and TRBJ1-1, is as follows: DVKVTQSSRYLVKRTGEKVFLECVQDMDHENMFWYRQDPGLGLRLIYFSYDVKMKEKGDIPEGYSVSREKKERFSLILESASTNQTSMYLCASTPTGSTEAFFGQGTRLTVV.

A single count supports this clone. The chain uses TRBV28 and TRBJ2-7, with 11 bases that match TRBD1. This CDR3 has 13 amino acids. The V gene's germline CDR1 is MDHEN and CDR2 SYDVKM. J lost 4 bases, V lost 4 bases, and 0 bases had no gene match. The CDR3 DNA reads as TGTGCCAGCAGTTGGGACAGGGGGTACGAGCAGTACTTC. This translates into CASSWDRGYEQYF.

The V gene is TRBV7-6, the J gene TRBJ2-5; TRBD2 matches 12 bases. V dropped 6 bases and J dropped 5; count of bases not matched to a gene: 13. Looked up from germline, CDR1 is SGHVS and CDR2 is FNYEAQ. The CDR3 runs 17 residues. The CDR3 spells CASRPGTSGRLGETQYF. The CDR3 nucleotides are TGTGCCAGCAGGCCCGGGACTAGCGGGCGTTTGGGGGAGACCCAGTACTTC. The entire variable domain, with the rest obtained from reference TRBV7-6 and TRBJ2-5, is as follows: GAGVSQSPRYKVTKRGQDVALRCDPISGHVSLYWYRQALGQGPEFLTYFNYEAQQDKSGLPNDRFSAERPEGSISTLTIQRTEQRDSAMYRCASRPGTSGRLGETQYFGPGTRLLVL.

The chain joins TRBV27 to TRBJ2-1; D is unclear. There are 11 residues in the CDR3. V was trimmed by 10 bases and J by 7 bases, leaving 11 bases between them. Germline V lookup: CDR1 MNHEY, CDR2 SMNVEV (reference sequence). Here the CDR3 DNA reads TGTGCCACCAAACATGGGAATGAGCAGTTCTTC. It yields the protein CATKHGNEQFF.

Only a few counts were recorded for this clone. V and J are TRBV6-5 and TRBJ2-7; no reliable D call. Germline loops: CDR1 MNHEY, CDR2 SVGAGI. Trimming stripped 2 bases from V and 1 base from J, with 12 bases between. The CDR3 contains 15 residues. The CDR3 region is CASSYGADGSYEQYF. The CDR3 DNA reads as TGTGCCAGCAGTTACGGTGCGGACGGATCCTACGAGCAGTACTTC.

In this sample, this clone turned up a few times. The V gene is TRBV2, the J gene TRBJ2-2, with a possible D match to TRBD1 (6 bases). Germline CDR1 is SNHLY and CDR2 is FYNNEI. The CDR3 loop spans 13 amino acids. Trimming took off 4 bases at V and 4 bases at J, with 7 bases between the two ends. Here the CDR3 DNA reads TGTGCCAGCAGTGGAGGGGGCACCGGGGAGCTGTTTTTT. Amino acid sequence: CASSGGGTGELFF.

The chain couples TRBV20-1 to TRBJ2-5; D call uncertain. The germline gives CDR1 DFQATT, CDR2 SNEGSKA (reference sequence). The V end was cut by 3 bases, the J end by 0 bases, with 2 bases between. The CDR3 has 11 residues. The CDR3 region is CSARDQETQYF. The CDR3 bases are TGCAGTGCTAGGGACCAAGAGACCCAGTACTTC.

This chain joins TRBV4-1 and TRBJ2-7; TRBD2 matches 7 bases. Germline assignment: CDR1 MGHRA and CDR2 YSYEKL. The V and J ends lost 4 bases and 1 base, in that order; junction bases with no gene match: 7. The CDR3 loop spans 15 amino acids. Written as DNA, the CDR3 is TGCGCCAGCAGCCCCAGCGGCGGGGGTTCCTACGAGCAGTACTTC. Amino acid sequence: CASSPSGGGSYEQYF.

The chain links TRBV4-2 to TRBJ2-2, with 7 bases fitting TRBD1. CDR1 is LGHNA and CDR2 is YNFKEQ in the germline V gene. V shed 1 base, J shed 4 bases, and the junction held 0 bases outside the gene matches. The CDR3 runs to 14 residues. CDR3 coding DNA: TGTGCCAGCAGCCAAGGACAGGGCACCGGGGAGCTGTTTTTT. As protein: CASSQGQGTGELFF.

This clone was observed a single time. The chain links TRBV10-3 to TRBJ2-5, with D uncertain. V was pared by 6 bases and J by 4 bases, with 15 bases between. CDR1 is ENHRY, CDR2 SYGVKD, per germline. This CDR3 is 14 amino acids long. The chain's CDR3 is CAISPLVTGETQYF. The CDR3 DNA sequence: TGTGCCATCAGCCCTCTAGTGACGGGAGAGACCCAGTACTTC.

The chain employs TRBV2 and TRBJ1-6; the match to TRBD1 covers 11 bases. The CDR3 runs 17 residues. The V and J ends lost 3 bases and 8 bases, in that order; junction bases with no gene match: 9. Per the germline V gene, CDR1 is SNHLY and CDR2 is FYNNEI. Written as DNA, the CDR3 is TGTGCCAGCAGTGAGGAGCGGACAGGGGGCGCGGATTCACCCCTCCACTTT. Translation gives CASSEERTGGADSPLHF.